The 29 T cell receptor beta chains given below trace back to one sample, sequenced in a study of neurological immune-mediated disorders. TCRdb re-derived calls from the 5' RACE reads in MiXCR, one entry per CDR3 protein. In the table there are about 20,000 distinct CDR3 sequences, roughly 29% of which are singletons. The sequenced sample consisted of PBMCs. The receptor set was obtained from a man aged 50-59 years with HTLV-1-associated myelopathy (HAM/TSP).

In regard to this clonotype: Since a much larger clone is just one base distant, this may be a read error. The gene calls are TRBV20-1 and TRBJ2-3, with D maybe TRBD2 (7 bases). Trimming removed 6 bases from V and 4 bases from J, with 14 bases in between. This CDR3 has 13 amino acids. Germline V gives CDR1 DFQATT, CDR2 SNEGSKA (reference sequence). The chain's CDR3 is CSAYEGGADTQYF. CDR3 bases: TGCAGTGCATATGAGGGGGGGGCAGATACGCAGTATTTT.

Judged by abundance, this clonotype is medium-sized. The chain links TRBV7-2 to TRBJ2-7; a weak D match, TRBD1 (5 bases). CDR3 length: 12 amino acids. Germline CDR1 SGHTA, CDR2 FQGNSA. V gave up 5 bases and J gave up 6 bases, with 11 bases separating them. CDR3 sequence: CASSLLGVEQYF. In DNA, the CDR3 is TGTGCCAGCAGCCTCTTAGGGGTCGAGCAGTACTTC.

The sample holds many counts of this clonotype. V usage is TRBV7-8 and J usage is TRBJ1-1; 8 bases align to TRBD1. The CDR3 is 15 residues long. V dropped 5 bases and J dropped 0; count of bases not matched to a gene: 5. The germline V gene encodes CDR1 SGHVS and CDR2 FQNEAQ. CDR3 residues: CASSPLQGVNTEAFF. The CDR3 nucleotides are TGTGCCAGCAGCCCCCTACAGGGGGTGAACACTGAAGCTTTCTTT.

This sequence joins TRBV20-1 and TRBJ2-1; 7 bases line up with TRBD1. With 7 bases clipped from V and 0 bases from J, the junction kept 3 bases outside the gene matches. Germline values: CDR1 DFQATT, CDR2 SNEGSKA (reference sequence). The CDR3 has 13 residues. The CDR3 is CSERDSSYNEQFF. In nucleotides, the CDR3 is TGCAGTGAACGGGACAGCTCCTACAATGAGCAGTTCTTC.

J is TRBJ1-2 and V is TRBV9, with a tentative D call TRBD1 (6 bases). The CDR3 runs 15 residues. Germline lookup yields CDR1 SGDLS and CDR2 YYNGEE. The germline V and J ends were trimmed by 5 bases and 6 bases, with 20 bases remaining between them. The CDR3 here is CASSETGSPPDGYTF. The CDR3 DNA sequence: TGTGCCAGCAGTGAAACAGGGTCCCCCCCGGATGGCTACACCTTC.

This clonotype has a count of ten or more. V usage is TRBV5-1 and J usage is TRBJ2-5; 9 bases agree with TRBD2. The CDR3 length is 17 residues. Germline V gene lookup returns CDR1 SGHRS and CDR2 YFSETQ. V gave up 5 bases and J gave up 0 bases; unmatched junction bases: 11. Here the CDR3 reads CASSLRGGDVYQETQYF. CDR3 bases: TGCGCCAGCAGTCTTCGCGGGGGGGACGTCTACCAAGAGACCCAGTACTTC. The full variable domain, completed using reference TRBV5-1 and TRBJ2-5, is KAGVTQTPRYLIKTRGQQVTLSCSPISGHRSVSWYQQTPGQGLQFLFEYFSETQRNKGNFPGRFSGRQFSNSRSEMNVSTLELGDSALYLCASSLRGGDVYQETQYFGPGTRLLVL.

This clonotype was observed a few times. In DNA form, the CDR3 reads TGCGCCAGCAGCTTGGGACAGCGCAATCAGCCCCAGCATTTT. It specifies CASSLGQRNQPQHF. The chain recombines TRBV5-1 with TRBJ1-5, with D possibly matching TRBD1 (5 bases). The V gene lost 0 bases and the J gene lost 2 bases, with 6 bases spanning the gap. Germline V gives CDR1 SGHRS, CDR2 YFSETQ. CDR3 size: 14 residues.

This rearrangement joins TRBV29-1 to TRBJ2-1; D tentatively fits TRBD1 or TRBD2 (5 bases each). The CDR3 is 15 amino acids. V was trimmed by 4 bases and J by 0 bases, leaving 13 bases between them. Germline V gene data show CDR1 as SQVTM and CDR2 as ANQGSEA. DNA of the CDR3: TGCAGCGTTGGAGGGGACGGAAGCTCCTACAATGAGCAGTTCTTC. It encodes CSVGGDGSSYNEQFF.

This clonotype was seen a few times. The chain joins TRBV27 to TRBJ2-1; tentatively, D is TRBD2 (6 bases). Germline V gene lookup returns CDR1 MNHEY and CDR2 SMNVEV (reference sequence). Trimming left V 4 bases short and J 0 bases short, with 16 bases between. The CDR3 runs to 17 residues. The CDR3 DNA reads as TGTGCCAGCAGTTCCGGGGGAGGCGGAAGCTCCTACAATGAGCAGTTCTTC. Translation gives CASSSGGGGSSYNEQFF.

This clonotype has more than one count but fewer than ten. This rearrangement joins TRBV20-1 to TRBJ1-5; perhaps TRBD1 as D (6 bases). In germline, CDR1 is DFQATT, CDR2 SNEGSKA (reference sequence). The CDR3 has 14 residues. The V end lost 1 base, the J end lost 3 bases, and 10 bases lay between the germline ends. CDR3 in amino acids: CSARVGGINQPQHF. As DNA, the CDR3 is TGCAGTGCTAGAGTAGGGGGAATCAATCAGCCCCAGCATTTT.

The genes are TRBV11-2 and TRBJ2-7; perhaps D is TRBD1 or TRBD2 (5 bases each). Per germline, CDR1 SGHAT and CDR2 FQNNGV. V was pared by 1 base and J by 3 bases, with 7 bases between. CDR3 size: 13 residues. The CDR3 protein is CASSLGDRYEQYF. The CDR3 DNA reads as TGTGCCAGCAGCTTAGGGGACCGCTACGAGCAGTACTTC. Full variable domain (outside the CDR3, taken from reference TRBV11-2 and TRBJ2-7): EAGVAQSPRYKIIEKRQSVAFWCNPISGHATLYWYQQILGQGPKLLIQFQNNGVVDDSQLPKDRFSAERLKGVDSTLKIQPAKLEDSAVYLCASSLGDRYEQYFGPGTRLTVT.

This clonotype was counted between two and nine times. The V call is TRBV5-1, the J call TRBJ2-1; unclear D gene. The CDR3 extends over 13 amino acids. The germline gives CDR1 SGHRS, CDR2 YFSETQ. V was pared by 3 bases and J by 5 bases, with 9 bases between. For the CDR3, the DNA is TGCGCCAGCAGCTGGGCAGGAGACAATGAGCAGTTCTTC. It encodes CASSWAGDNEQFF.

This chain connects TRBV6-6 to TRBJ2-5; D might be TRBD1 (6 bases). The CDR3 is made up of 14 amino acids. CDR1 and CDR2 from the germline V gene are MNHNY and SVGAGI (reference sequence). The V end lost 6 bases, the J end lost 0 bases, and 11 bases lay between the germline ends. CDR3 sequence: CASSRGQYQETQYF. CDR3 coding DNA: TGTGCCAGCAGCCGCGGACAGTACCAAGAGACCCAGTACTTC.

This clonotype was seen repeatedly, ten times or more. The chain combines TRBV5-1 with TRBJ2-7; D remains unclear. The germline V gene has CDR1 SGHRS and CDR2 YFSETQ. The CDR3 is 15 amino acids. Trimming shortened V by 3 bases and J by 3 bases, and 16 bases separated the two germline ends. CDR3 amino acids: CASSSSGALGYEQYF. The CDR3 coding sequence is TGCGCCAGCAGCTCTTCAGGTGCCCTGGGCTACGAGCAGTACTTC.

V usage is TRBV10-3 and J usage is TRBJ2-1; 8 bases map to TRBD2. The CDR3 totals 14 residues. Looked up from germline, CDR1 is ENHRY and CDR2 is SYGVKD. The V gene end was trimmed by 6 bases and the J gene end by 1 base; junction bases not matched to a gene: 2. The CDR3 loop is CAISGGASYNEQFF. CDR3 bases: TGTGCCATCAGCGGGGGGGCTTCCTACAATGAGCAGTTCTTC.

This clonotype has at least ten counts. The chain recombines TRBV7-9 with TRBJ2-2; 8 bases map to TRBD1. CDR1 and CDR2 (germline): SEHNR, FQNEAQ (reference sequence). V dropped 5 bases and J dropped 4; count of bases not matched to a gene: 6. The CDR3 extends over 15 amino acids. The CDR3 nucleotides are TGTGCCAGCAGCCTGGACAGGGTCGGCACCGGGGAGCTGTTTTTT. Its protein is CASSLDRVGTGELFF.

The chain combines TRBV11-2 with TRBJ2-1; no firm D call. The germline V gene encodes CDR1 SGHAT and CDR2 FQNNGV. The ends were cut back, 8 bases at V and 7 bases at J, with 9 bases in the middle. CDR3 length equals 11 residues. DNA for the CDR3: TGTGCCAGCTCAACCCAAAATGAGCAGTTCTTC. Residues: CASSTQNEQFF.

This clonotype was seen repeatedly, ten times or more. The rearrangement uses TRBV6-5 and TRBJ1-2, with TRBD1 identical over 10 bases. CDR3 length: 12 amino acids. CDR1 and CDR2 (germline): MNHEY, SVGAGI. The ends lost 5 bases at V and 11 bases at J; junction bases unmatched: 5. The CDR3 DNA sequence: TGTGCCAGCAGTCCGGGACAGGGGAGGTACACCTTC. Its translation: CASSPGQGRYTF.

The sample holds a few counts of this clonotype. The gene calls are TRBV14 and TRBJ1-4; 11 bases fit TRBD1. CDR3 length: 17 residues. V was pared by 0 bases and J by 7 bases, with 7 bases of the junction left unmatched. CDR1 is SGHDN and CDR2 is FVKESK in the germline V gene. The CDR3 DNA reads TGTGCCAGCAGCCAAGATAGGGGGACAGGGGGTTTTGAAAAACTGTTTTTT. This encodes CASSQDRGTGGFEKLFF.

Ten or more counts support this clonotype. The CDR3 loop reads CSARDGGELGNQPQHF. Written as DNA, the CDR3 is TGCAGTGCTAGAGATGGGGGGGAACTAGGCAATCAGCCCCAGCATTTT. The rearrangement links TRBV20-1 to TRBJ1-5, with a possible D match to TRBD1 (5 bases). Trimming pared 0 bases from V and 2 bases from J, leaving 14 bases between. The germline V gene has CDR1 DFQATT and CDR2 SNEGSKA (reference sequence). The CDR3 covers 16 residues.

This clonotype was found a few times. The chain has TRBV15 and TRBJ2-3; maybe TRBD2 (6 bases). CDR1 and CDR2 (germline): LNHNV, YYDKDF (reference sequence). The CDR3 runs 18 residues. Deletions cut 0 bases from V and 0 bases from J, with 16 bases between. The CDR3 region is CATSRDAAAGPSTDTQYF. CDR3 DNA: TGTGCCACCAGCAGAGATGCCGCTGCGGGGCCTAGCACAGATACGCAGTATTTT.

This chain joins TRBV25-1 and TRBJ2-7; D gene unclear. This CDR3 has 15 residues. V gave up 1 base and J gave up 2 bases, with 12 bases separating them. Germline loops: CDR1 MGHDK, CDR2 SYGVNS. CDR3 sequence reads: CASSESSDAPYEQYF. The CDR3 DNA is TGTGCCAGCAGTGAATCCAGTGACGCCCCCTACGAGCAGTACTTC.

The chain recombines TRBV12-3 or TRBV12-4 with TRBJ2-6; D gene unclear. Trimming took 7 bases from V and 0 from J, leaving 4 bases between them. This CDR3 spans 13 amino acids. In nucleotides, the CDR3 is TGTGCCAGCATACCCTCTGGGGCCAACGTCCTGACTTTC. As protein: CASIPSGANVLTF.

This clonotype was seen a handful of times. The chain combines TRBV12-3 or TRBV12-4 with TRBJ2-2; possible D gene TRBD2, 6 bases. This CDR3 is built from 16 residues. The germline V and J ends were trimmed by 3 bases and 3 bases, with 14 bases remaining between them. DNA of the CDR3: TGTGCCAGCAGTTTTACTGGTAGCGGATACACCGGGGAGCTGTTTTTT. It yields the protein CASSFTGSGYTGELFF.

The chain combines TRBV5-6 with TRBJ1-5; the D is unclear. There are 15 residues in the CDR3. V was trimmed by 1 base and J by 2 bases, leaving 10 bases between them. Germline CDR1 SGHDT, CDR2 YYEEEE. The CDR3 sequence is CASSLYTLRNQPQHF. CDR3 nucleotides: TGTGCCAGCAGCTTGTACACTCTTCGCAATCAGCCCCAGCATTTT.

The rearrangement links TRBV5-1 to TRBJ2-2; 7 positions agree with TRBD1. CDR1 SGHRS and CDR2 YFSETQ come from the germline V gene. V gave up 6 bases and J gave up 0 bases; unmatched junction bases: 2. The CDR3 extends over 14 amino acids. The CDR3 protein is CASTTGANTGELFF. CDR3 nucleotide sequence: TGCGCCAGCACTACAGGGGCGAACACCGGGGAGCTGTTTTTT.

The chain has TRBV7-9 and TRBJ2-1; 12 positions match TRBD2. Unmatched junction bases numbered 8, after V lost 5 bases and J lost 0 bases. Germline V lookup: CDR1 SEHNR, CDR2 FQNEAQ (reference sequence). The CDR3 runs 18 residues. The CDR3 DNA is TGTGCCAGCAGCCCCCGACTAGCGGGAGTGATCTCCTACAATGAGCAGTTCTTC. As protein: CASSPRLAGVISYNEQFF.

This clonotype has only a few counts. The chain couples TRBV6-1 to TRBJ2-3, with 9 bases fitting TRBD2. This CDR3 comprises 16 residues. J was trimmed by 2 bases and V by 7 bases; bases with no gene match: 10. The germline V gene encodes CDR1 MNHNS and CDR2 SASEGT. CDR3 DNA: TGTGCCAGCAAGGAAGGCGGGGGGGCTCACACAGATACGCAGTATTTT. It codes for CASKEGGGAHTDTQYF.

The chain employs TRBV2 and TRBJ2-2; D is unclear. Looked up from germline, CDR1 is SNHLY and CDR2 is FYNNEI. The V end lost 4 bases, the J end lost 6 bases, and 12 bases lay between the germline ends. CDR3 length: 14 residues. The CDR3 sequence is CASSVKERSGELFF. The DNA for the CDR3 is TGTGCCAGCAGTGTAAAAGAACGCTCCGGGGAGCTGTTTTTT.